This T cell receptor (beta chain) was recovered during a study of CD8 T cells in ankylosing spondylitis. Whole-study findings and limits: Seemingly characteristic of ankylosing spondylitis blood was a TCR beta motif consisting of several highly homologous variants. Certain motif variants had earlier appeared in reactive arthritis synovial fluid and blood. Reportedly, significant enrichment of disease-linked clones occurred in matched ankylosing spondylitis synovial fluid.

One entry per CDR3 protein results from TCRdb running MiXCR on the 5' RACE reads. The data show around 770,000 distinct CDR3 sequences, about 11% seen once. Trimming removed 4 bases from V and 1 base from J, with 10 bases in between. In germline, CDR1 is SQVTM, CDR2 ANQGSEA. The CDR3 is 13 amino acids. Points on this clonotype: The antigen remains unidentified.

The chain links TRBV29-1 to TRBJ1-1; D uncertain. The receptor was derived from a male donor with ankylosing spondylitis. The sample consisted of blood, either unsorted or a sorted T cell fraction (not recorded which). This CDR3 reads CSVAGRGNTEAFF. The CDR3, as DNA: TGCAGCGTTGCGGGTCGAGGGAACACTGAAGCTTTCTTT.